This entry features one TCR beta chain sequence. Its specificity is not known. The donor cohort consisted entirely of Caucasian adults residing in Nashville, Tennessee. Naive CD45RA+ and memory CD45RA-negative subsets were split from CD4+ cells. The record originates from a study of shared clonotypes between healthy human individuals. General study results and limits: Across subsets, estimated richness was generally greater for naive than for memory populations.

In the original processing: Filtering differed for immunoSEQ, which gave only junction sequences without quality scores. Produced via immunoSEQ multiplex PCR; TCRdb's table is partial and in-frame only. The V and J calls and clone size were taken over from that table, and D and trimming were inferred from the DNA. The data hold 1.4 million or so clones, with around 98.5% observed a single time. The clonotype was recovered from a man younger than 45 in good health. Specimen: naive CD4+ T cells sorted from blood. Subset: CD45RA+ positively selected.

DNA of the CDR3: TGTGCCAGCAGCTCCCGGCCCGGGGCCCAAGAGACCCAGTACTTC. Its protein is CASSSRPGAQETQYF. This chain joins TRBV5-5 and TRBJ2-5; TRBD1 or TRBD2 may be the D gene (5 bases each). Trimming stripped 3 bases from V and 1 base from J, with 13 bases between. This CDR3 spans 15 amino acids. The V gene's germline CDR1 is SGHKS and CDR2 YYEKEE (reference sequence).